The rows below give T cell receptor beta chains drawn from one sample of a study of neoadjuvant nivolumab and ipilimumab in lung cancer. Libraries were prepared by immunoSEQ multiplex PCR; TCRdb keeps only in-frame clonotypes and omits some of them. This table holds 40,000 or so clones, about 88% found once. The material was peripheral blood, obtained before neoadjuvant nivolumab, alone or with ipilimumab. Receptors were obtained from an adult with non-small cell lung cancer. Both conserved end residues are part of each CDR3. D genes are given only for firm matches. Clone size appears in some rows only: once, few, many, or a class for an expanded clone.

>TRBJ2-5|TRBD2|NA|TRBV7-8
TGTGCCAGCAGCTCACTCTATGGCGGGAGGGCGAAAGAGACCCAGTACTTC
CASSSLYGGRAKETQYF
>TRBJ2-7|NA|NA|TRBV4-1
TGCGCCAGCAGCCAAGTTCCACCCTACGAGCAGTACTTC
CASSQVPPYEQYF
>TRBJ1-5|NA|NA|TRBV27
TGTGCCAGCAGCCTTATATTTAGCGGGGTAGGGAATCAGCCCCAGCATTTT
CASSLIFSGVGNQPQHF
>TRBJ2-7|TRBD2|NA|TRBV11-1
TGTGCCAGCAGCTTAGCGCGGGGGACTGGGGTCTACGAGCAGTACTTC
CASSLARGTGVYEQYF
>TRBJ2-5|NA|NA|TRBV9
TGTGCCAGCAGCGGCGGACAGACGAAGACCCAGTACTTC
CASSGGQTKTQYF
>TRBJ1-5|TRBD1|NA|TRBV18
TGTGCCAGCTCACCGGGACAGGGAGATCAGCCCCAGCATTTT
CASSPGQGDQPQHF
>TRBJ2-7|TRBD2|NA|TRBV7-8
TGTGCCAGCAGCTTAGCCCTGGGACTAGCGGGGCATGCTCCCCCCTACGAGCAGTACTTC
CASSLALGLAGHAPPYEQYF
>TRBJ2-7|NA|NA|TRBV14
TGTGCCAGCAGCCAAGGTCCCCGGAATGAAGAGCAGTACTTC
CASSQGPRNEEQYF
>TRBJ2-1|NA|NA|TRBV5-1
TGCGCCAGCGAACAAGGTTTGGGGGGCAATGAGCAGTTCTTC
CASEQGLGGNEQFF
>TRBJ2-7|NA|NA|TRBV15
TGTGCCACCAGCAGAGATCCGGGACACTCCTACGAGCAGTACTTC
CATSRDPGHSYEQYF
>TRBJ1-1|TRBD1|NA|TRBV19
TGTGCCAGTAGTGGTAGACAGGGAGTCGCTGAAGCTTTCTTT
CASSGRQGVAEAFF
>TRBJ2-2|NA|NA|TRBV5-4
TGTGCCAGCAGGCGGGGGACAGGTACCGGGGAGCTGTTTTTT
CASRRGTGTGELFF
>TRBJ2-1|NA|NA|TRBV2
TGTGCCAGCAGTATAACTAACGAGCAGTTCTTC
CASSITNEQFF
>TRBJ2-3|NA|NA|TRBV7-6
TGTGCCAGCAGCGTAAAAAAAGGGGATACGCAGTATTTT
CASSVKKGDTQYF
>TRBJ2-1|TRBD2|NA|TRBV11-2
TGTGCCAGCAGCCTTGGGACTAGCGGGAGAGAGCAGTTCTTC
CASSLGTSGREQFF
>TRBJ2-2|TRBD2|NA|TRBV27
TGTGCCAGCAGTCCCCCCAGAAGCGGGAGGGGGCAGGAGCTGTTTTTT
CASSPPRSGRGQELFF
>TRBJ1-1|NA|few|TRBV6-5
TGTGCCAGCAGTTACGGCCTAGACTGGAACACTGAAGCTTTCTTT
CASSYGLDWNTEAFF